Following are 24 T cell receptor beta chains from one sample sequenced in a study of molecular identifiers for immune sequencing clone quantification. TCRdb fed the PCR reads into MiXCR, producing one record per CDR3 protein. The sample includes some 41,000 distinct CDR3 sequences, approximately 24% of them seen just once. Sample: naive CD8+ T cells from blood, with Jurkat cell RNA spiked in. Regarding subset: FACS-sorted CD8+CD4-CCR7+CD45RA+ naive T cells. These receptors came from a human donor in good health. Some libraries in this study had Jurkat cell RNA spiked in.

This clonotype was counted only a few times. The gene calls are TRBV11-2 and TRBJ2-5; D might be TRBD1 (6 bases). V gave up 4 bases and J gave up 1 base, with 10 bases separating them. Germline V gene data show CDR1 as SGHAT and CDR2 as FQNNGV. This CDR3 region has 14 residues. This chain's CDR3 is CASSYGTPQETQYF. CDR3 coding DNA: TGTGCCAGCAGCTACGGGACACCCCAAGAGACCCAGTACTTC.

This clonotype has only a few counts. This chain uses TRBV18 with TRBJ2-3; the match to TRBD2 covers 8 bases. This CDR3 region has 14 residues. The germline gives CDR1 KGHSH, CDR2 LQKENI. Here the CDR3 DNA reads TGTGACACTCTGTCGGGGGGGAGCACAGATACGCAGTATTTT. Translated: CDTLSGGSTDTQYF.

This clonotype was seen ten or more times. This rearrangement joins TRBV14 to TRBJ2-5; TRBD2 is a possible D gene (6 bases). Per the germline V gene, CDR1 is SGHDN and CDR2 is FVKESK. CDR3 length: 14 residues. Trimming removed 4 bases at V and 7 bases at J, with 16 bases between. CDR3: CASSRRDSSGTQYF. The CDR3 coding sequence is TGTGCCAGCAGCCGCCGGGACTCATCTGGGACCCAGTACTTC.

This clonotype was seen a handful of times. V usage is TRBV9 and J usage is TRBJ2-3; weak D call: TRBD2 (6 bases). Trimming shortened V by 1 base and J by 4 bases, and 10 bases separated the two germline ends. Germline-derived CDR1 and CDR2 are SGDLS and YYNGEE. This CDR3 has 14 residues. The CDR3 is CASSVLGGADTQYF. Written as DNA, the CDR3 is TGTGCCAGCAGCGTATTGGGGGGAGCAGATACGCAGTATTTT.

The table lists this clonotype with many counts. The V gene is TRBV19, the J gene TRBJ2-7, with TRBD2 identical over 7 bases. Germline V lookup: CDR1 LNHDA, CDR2 SQIVND (reference sequence). The CDR3 covers 15 residues. V was clipped by 5 bases and J by 1 base; unmatched bases: 8. CDR3 DNA sequence: TGTGCCAGTAGTCCCGGCGTGGGGGGGTCCTACGAGCAGTACTTC. It specifies CASSPGVGGSYEQYF.

With regard to this clonotype: At one of its ends the junction is not consistent with the germline gene, which may arise from a read error. The rearrangement uses TRBV29-1 and TRBJ2-1, with 8 bases matching TRBD1. Germline V gene sequence: CDR1 SQVTM, CDR2 ANQGSEA. This CDR3 has 13 residues. The chain's CDR3 is CSVLQGGYNEQSF. The DNA of the CDR3 is TGCAGCGTTCTACAGGGGGGTTACAATGAGCAGTCCTTC.

In its sample, this clonotype ranks as medium-sized. This rearrangement joins TRBV7-9 to TRBJ2-7; D might be TRBD1 or TRBD2, each matching 5 bases. The CDR3 runs to 12 residues. From germline, CDR1 is SEHNR and CDR2 FQNEAQ (reference sequence). The V gene lost 4 bases and the J gene lost 11 bases, with 15 bases spanning the gap. CDR3 in DNA: TGTGCCAGCAGCTCTATAGGGGACGAAGAGTACTTC. Translation: CASSSIGDEEYF.

This clonotype was found many times. The rearrangement links TRBV7-2 to TRBJ2-7, with unresolved D. The V end was cut by 1 base, the J end by 0 bases, with 13 bases between. This CDR3 spans 16 amino acids. Germline CDR1 reads SGHTA; CDR2 reads FQGNSA. Here the CDR3 reads CASSLVQSRYSYEQYF. DNA of the CDR3: TGTGCCAGCAGCTTAGTCCAGTCCCGTTACTCCTACGAGCAGTACTTC.

With regard to this clonotype: This may stem from a read error, because a much larger clone lies one nucleotide away. The V call is TRBV7-2, the J call TRBJ2-1; the D is unclear. Germline V CDR1 and CDR2: SGHTA, FQGNSA. The CDR3 has 11 residues. The V gene lost 5 bases and the J gene lost 6 bases, with 5 bases spanning the gap. This CDR3 is CASSIFNEQFF. The CDR3, as DNA: TGTGCCAGCAGCATCTTCAATGAGCAGTTCTTC.

A remark on this clonotype: It may be a read error: a sequence one base away is much more abundant. The chain is built from TRBV6-2 or TRBV6-3 and TRBJ2-2; tentatively, D is TRBD1 (6 bases). Germline CDR1 is MNHEY and CDR2 is SVGEGT. The CDR3 is made up of 16 amino acids. The DNA of the CDR3 is TGTGACAGCAGTTACGGGGACACCTCGAACACCGGGGAGCTGTTTTTT. Translated: CDSSYGDTSNTGELFF.

A note on this clonotype: A read error may be the cause here, since a much bigger clone is one base away. V and J are TRBV6-5 and TRBJ2-3; D is possibly TRBD2 (6 bases). Germline V gene lookup returns CDR1 MNHEY and CDR2 SVGAGI. The length of the CDR3 is 13 residues. Trimming took off 11 bases at V and 6 bases at J, with 18 bases between the two ends. The CDR3 loop is CAARRGAADTQYF. Here the CDR3 DNA reads TGTGCCGCCCGGAGGGGAGCGGCGGATACGCAGTATTTT.

The chain carries TRBV5-6 and TRBJ2-5, with D unresolved. The CDR3 contains 11 residues. CDR1 and CDR2 (germline): SGHDT, YYEEEE. Trimming took off 1 base at V and 11 bases at J, with 9 bases between the two ends. This CDR3 is CASSLWAPQYF. The CDR3, as DNA: TGTGCCAGCAGCTTGTGGGCGCCTCAGTACTTC.

This clonotype was observed a few times. Since a much larger clone is just one base distant, this may be a read error. V usage is TRBV7-2 and J usage is TRBJ2-7; D perhaps matches TRBD1 (6 bases). CDR1 SGHTA and CDR2 FQGNSA come from the germline V gene. The CDR3 totals 14 residues. The CDR3 coding sequence is TGTGCCGGCAGCTTAGCAGGGGCGGCTTACGAGCAGTACTTC. Encoded protein: CAGSLAGAAYEQYF.

This clonotype was observed many times. The chain combines TRBV20-1 with TRBJ2-7, with a possible D match to TRBD2 (6 bases). Trimming shortened V by 5 bases and J by 3 bases, and 14 bases separated the two germline ends. There are 13 residues in the CDR3. Germline lookup yields CDR1 DFQATT and CDR2 SNEGSKA (reference sequence). The CDR3 DNA is TGCAGTGCTGAGGGACGGCGGGGCTACGAGCAGTACTTC. This gives the protein CSAEGRRGYEQYF.

In its sample, this clonotype was seen many times. This chain joins TRBV7-9 and TRBJ2-2; D not resolved. Germline values: CDR1 SEHNR, CDR2 FQNEAQ (reference sequence). V lost 8 bases to trimming and J lost 1 base, with 5 bases between them. The CDR3 totals 12 residues. CDR3 protein: CASDENTGELFF. The CDR3 DNA reads TGTGCCAGCGACGAGAACACCGGGGAGCTGTTTTTT.

This clonotype was detected many times. The rearrangement joins TRBV4-3 to TRBJ2-6; unclear D gene. V lost 1 base to trimming and J lost 0 bases, with 10 bases between them. CDR3 size: 17 residues. Germline assignment: CDR1 LGHNA and CDR2 YSLEER. Here the CDR3 DNA reads TGCGCCAGCAGCCAAGTGGCGAGGCACTCTGGGGCCAACGTCCTGACTTTC. Amino acids: CASSQVARHSGANVLTF.

This clonotype was counted many times. The chain employs TRBV7-3 and TRBJ2-1; TRBD1 matches 7 bases. This CDR3 spans 13 amino acids. CDR1 and CDR2 (germline): SGHTA, FQGTGA. V trimming: 4 bases; J trimming: 7 bases; junction bases outside the gene matches: 4. CDR3 nucleotides: TGTGCCAGCAGCTCTCCACAGGGGAATGAGCAGTTCTTC. Protein sequence: CASSSPQGNEQFF.

This clonotype was seen only a few times. It is likely a read error, because the conserved phenylalanine at the end of the CDR3 is missing. The chain joins TRBV6-5 to TRBJ2-1; D is unresolved. This CDR3 has 11 amino acids. Per the germline V gene, CDR1 is MNHEY and CDR2 is SVGAGI. V lost 6 bases, J lost 5 bases, and 5 bases lay in between. CDR3 residues: CASRVNNEQFL. The CDR3 DNA sequence: TGTGCCAGCAGAGTAAACAATGAGCAGTTCCTC.

This clonotype was counted at least ten times. V and J are TRBV12-3 or TRBV12-4 and TRBJ2-7, with 11 positions matching TRBD2. The CDR3 covers 15 residues. The J segment lost 2 bases and the V segment lost 2 bases, leaving 2 bases of the junction unmatched. The CDR3 loop reads CASSLLAGGAYEQYF. CDR3 in DNA: TGTGCCAGCAGTTTATTAGCGGGAGGGGCCTACGAGCAGTACTTC.

This clonotype occurred many times. The CDR3 DNA follows: TGTGCCAGCAGCTTTCGGGACAGCCCGGCGGACTATGGCTACACCTTC. This translates into CASSFRDSPADYGYTF. J is TRBJ1-2 and V is TRBV7-9, with 7 bases fitting TRBD1. Germline CDR1 reads SEHNR; CDR2 reads FQNEAQ (reference sequence). The CDR3 runs to 16 residues. The V gene end was trimmed by 3 bases and the J gene end by 3 bases; junction bases not matched to a gene: 10. Based on the CDR3 plus reference TRBV7-9 and TRBJ1-2, the full variable domain is DTGVSQNPRHKITKRGQNVTFRCDPISEHNRLYWYRQTLGQGPEFLTYFQNEAQLEKSRLLSDRFSAERPKGSFSTLEIQRTEQGDSAMYLCASSFRDSPADYGYTFGSGTRLTVV.

This clonotype has ten or more counts. This sequence joins TRBV20-1 and TRBJ1-4; D is ambiguous. V was pared by 0 bases and J by 7 bases, with 15 bases between. CDR1 DFQATT and CDR2 SNEGSKA come from the germline V gene (reference sequence). The CDR3 contains 15 residues. The CDR3 coding sequence is TGCAGTGCTAGAGATATAAGACATAGTAGTGAAAAACTGTTTTTT. Translation: CSARDIRHSSEKLFF.

The chain uses TRBV5-6 and TRBJ2-3, with D perhaps TRBD2 (5 bases). This CDR3 has 15 amino acids. Germline V CDR1 and CDR2: SGHDT, YYEEEE. V dropped 4 bases and J dropped 2 bases, with 14 bases sitting between them. The CDR3 DNA follows: TGTGCCAGCAGCGAAGTAGCGTGGGCCACAGATACGCAGTATTTT. It specifies CASSEVAWATDTQYF.

This clonotype was found once. Being one base from a much bigger clone, this may be a read error. This chain links TRBV7-9 with TRBJ1-2; D is uncertain. CDR3 length: 16 amino acids. The germline V gene encodes CDR1 SEHNR and CDR2 FQNEAQ (reference sequence). CDR3 coding DNA: TGTGCCTGCAGCTTAGATGAGTCTATATCCTCCTATGGCTACACCTTC. Its translation: CACSLDESISSYGYTF.

The genes are TRBV4-3 and TRBJ2-7; unclear D gene. Per germline, CDR1 LGHNA and CDR2 YSLEER. V was shortened by 1 base and J by 7 bases, with 14 bases between the two germline ends. CDR3 length: 14 amino acids. As DNA, the CDR3 is TGCGCCAGCAGCCAAGCGACGTTATCGCGGGAGCAGTACTTC. Its protein is CASSQATLSREQYF.